The 28 T cell receptor beta chains below were found in one sample sequenced in a study of cytomegalovirus exposure and HLA in healthy donors. Some clones are missing from TCRdb's copy, which holds only in-frame ones; the method was immunoSEQ multiplex PCR. This table holds 200,000 to 300,000 clones, about 92% found once. The source material was PBMCs. These receptors originate from a woman in her 30s in good health and CMV-seronegative.

The gene calls are TRBV9 and TRBJ2-3; perhaps TRBD1 as D (5 bases). The V gene's germline CDR1 is SGDLS and CDR2 YYNGEE. Trimming cost V 6 bases and J 2 bases, with 13 bases left between them. The CDR3 totals 14 residues. The CDR3 DNA reads TGTGCCAGCATAGCCAGGGCCTACACAGATACGCAGTATTTT. Protein sequence: CASIARAYTDTQYF.

V and J are TRBV9 and TRBJ2-1; the D is unclear. The CDR3 loop spans 16 amino acids. Germline V gene data show CDR1 as SGDLS and CDR2 as YYNGEE. Trimming cost V 0 bases and J 5 bases, with 15 bases left between them. CDR3 nucleotide sequence: TGTGCCAGCAGCGTAGAGGTTCCATGGGGAAACAATGAGCAGTTCTTC. Its protein is CASSVEVPWGNNEQFF.

V is TRBV2 and J is TRBJ2-1; 12 bases are shared with TRBD2. In germline, CDR1 is SNHLY, CDR2 FYNNEI. CDR3 length: 23 amino acids. V lost 8 bases and J lost 0; bases outside the gene matches: 26. In DNA, the CDR3 is TGTGCCAGCTTGGGGCCGGGCCATAGCCCACTAGCGGGGGGATGGGGCTCCTACAATGAGCAGTTCTTC. It encodes CASLGPGHSPLAGGWGSYNEQFF.

The V and J genes are TRBV19 and TRBJ1-5; weak D call: TRBD1 (5 bases). Between the trimmed V and J ends, which lost 8 bases and 0 bases, there was a span of 11 bases. Germline V lookup: CDR1 LNHDA, CDR2 SQIVND (reference sequence). The CDR3 is 14 amino acids. In nucleotides, the CDR3 is TGTGCCAGTTGGGACGCCAATAGCAATCAGCCCCAGCATTTT. Amino acid sequence: CASWDANSNQPQHF.

The count of this clone is one. CDR3 sequence (DNA): TGTGCCAGCAGCTTAGAGGTGGGAGAAAAACTGTTTTTT. Translation: CASSLEVGEKLFF. The chain has TRBV7-9 and TRBJ1-4; unclear D gene. This CDR3 is built from 13 residues. Trimming shortened V by 1 base and J by 8 bases, and 8 bases separated the two germline ends. Per germline, CDR1 SEHNR and CDR2 FQNEAQ (reference sequence). The entire variable domain, with the rest obtained from reference TRBV7-9 and TRBJ1-4, is as follows: DTGVSQNPRHKITKRGQNVTFRCDPISEHNRLYWYRQTLGQGPEFLTYFQNEAQLEKSRLLSDRFSAERPKGSFSTLEIQRTEQGDSAMYLCASSLEVGEKLFFGSGTQLSVL.

The chain is built from TRBV7-2 and TRBJ2-1; no clear D. The CDR3 runs to 15 residues. Germline-derived CDR1 and CDR2 are SGHTA and FQGNSA. V gave up 3 bases and J gave up 0 bases, with 9 bases separating them. CDR3 coding DNA: TGTGCCAGCAGCTTGGACCATAGCTCCTACAATGAGCAGTTCTTC. Translation gives CASSLDHSSYNEQFF. Based on the CDR3 plus reference TRBV7-2 and TRBJ2-1, the full variable domain is GAGVSQSPSNKVTEKGKDVELRCDPISGHTALYWYRQSLGQGLEFLIYFQGNSAPDKSGLPSDRFSAERTGGSVSTLTIQRTQQEDSAVYLCASSLDHSSYNEQFFGPGTRLTVL.

This sequence joins TRBV27 and TRBJ2-1; TRBD2 matches 10 bases. The CDR3 totals 15 residues. V trimming: 2 bases; J trimming: 8 bases; junction bases outside the gene matches: 6. Germline loops: CDR1 MNHEY, CDR2 SMNVEV (reference sequence). CDR3 nucleotide sequence: TGTGCCAGCAGTTTAAGTAGCGGGAGGTATTATGAGCAGTTCTTC. It yields the protein CASSLSSGRYYEQFF.

The V gene is TRBV9, the J gene TRBJ1-2; TRBD1 might be the D (6 bases). Deletions cut 0 bases from V and 7 bases from J, with 10 bases between. There are 13 residues in the CDR3. CDR1 is SGDLS, CDR2 YYNGEE, per germline. CDR3 protein: CASSVVTGSGYTF. Written as DNA, the CDR3 is TGTGCCAGCAGCGTAGTCACAGGGTCTGGCTACACCTTC.

The chain has TRBV10-2 and TRBJ2-7, with 11 bases fitting TRBD1. V trimming: 5 bases; J trimming: 6 bases; junction bases outside the gene matches: 6. This CDR3 has 14 residues. Germline CDR1 is WSHSY and CDR2 is SAAADI. This CDR3 is CASSPDRGRLEQYF. CDR3 sequence (DNA): TGCGCCAGCAGTCCGGACAGGGGGCGCCTCGAGCAGTACTTC.

The chain has TRBV2 and TRBJ2-1; the match to TRBD2 covers 11 bases. Germline loops: CDR1 SNHLY, CDR2 FYNNEI. This CDR3 has 13 residues. V lost 8 bases, J lost 5 bases, and 2 bases stayed unmatched. CDR3 coding DNA: TGTGCCAGCTCGGGACTAGCGGACAATGAGCAGTTCTTC. Translation: CASSGLADNEQFF.

About this clone itself: A junction end diverges from the germline sequence, so it may reflect a read error. The chain employs TRBV11-2 and TRBJ2-5; D ambiguous. The CDR3 totals 12 residues. CDR1 and CDR2 (germline): SGHAT, FQNNGV. CDR3 nucleotides: TGTGCCAGCACCTTACTCGGGGAGACCCAGTACTTC. Translating gives CASTLLGETQYF.

The rearrangement uses TRBV10-3 and TRBJ2-7, with 8 positions matching TRBD1. CDR3 length: 13 residues. Per the germline V gene, CDR1 is ENHRY and CDR2 is SYGVKD. The V gene end was trimmed by 8 bases and the J gene end by 3 bases; junction bases not matched to a gene: 6. The CDR3 protein is CAIGRDRNYEQYF. CDR3 DNA sequence: TGTGCCATCGGACGGGACAGGAACTACGAGCAGTACTTC.

This chain connects TRBV6-5 to TRBJ1-1; D uncertain. Trimming removed 0 bases from V and 6 bases from J, with 14 bases in between. The V gene's germline CDR1 is MNHEY and CDR2 SVGAGI. The CDR3 consists of 15 residues. The DNA for the CDR3 is TGTGCCAGCAGTTACTCGAGAATCGGGGTATCTGAAGCTTTCTTT. This sequence encodes CASSYSRIGVSEAFF.

The gene calls are TRBV30 and TRBJ1-6; D unresolved. Trimming took off 2 bases at V and 5 bases at J, with 7 bases between the two ends. Germline-derived CDR1 and CDR2 are GTSNPN and SVGIG (reference sequence). This CDR3 contains 13 residues. The chain's CDR3 is CAWSRRNNSPLHF. As DNA, the CDR3 is TGTGCCTGGAGTCGACGAAATAATTCACCCCTCCACTTT.

The rearrangement links TRBV28 to TRBJ2-3; possibly TRBD2 for D (6 bases). CDR1 MDHEN and CDR2 SYDVKM come from the germline V gene. The CDR3 has 17 amino acids. The V and J ends lost 3 bases and 4 bases respectively, with 20 bases between them. The CDR3 region has the DNA TGTGCCAGCAGTTTTCCGGGGGTAGGCTCTATTCCAGATACGCAGTATTTT. As protein: CASSFPGVGSIPDTQYF.

The V and J genes are TRBV28 and TRBJ1-4; 8 bases line up with TRBD1. The trim removed 2 bases at V and 6 bases at J, leaving 2 bases unmatched. Germline V gene sequence: CDR1 MDHEN, CDR2 SYDVKM. This CDR3 comprises 14 residues. For the CDR3, the DNA is TGTGCCAGCAGTTTAGCAGGGGGCGATGAAAAACTGTTTTTT. It specifies CASSLAGGDEKLFF.

The rearrangement joins TRBV2 to TRBJ2-7; D call uncertain. Germline CDR1 and CDR2: SNHLY and FYNNEI. This CDR3 spans 14 amino acids. The V end was cut by 1 base, the J end by 0 bases, with 7 bases between. CDR3 sequence (DNA): TGTGCCAGCAGTGAAGGGCGGAACTCCTACGAGCAGTACTTC. This encodes CASSEGRNSYEQYF.

The rearrangement uses TRBV28 and TRBJ1-5; 8 bases fit TRBD1. The CDR3 contains 18 residues. The germline V gene encodes CDR1 MDHEN and CDR2 SYDVKM. J lost 3 bases, V lost 6 bases, and 16 bases had no gene match. The DNA of the CDR3 is TGTGCCAGCAGCTCTGACAGGGGCGGGAATATCGTCAATCAGCCCCAGCATTTT. It specifies CASSSDRGGNIVNQPQHF.

This rearrangement joins TRBV28 to TRBJ2-3, with TRBD1 as a possible D gene (6 bases). This CDR3 contains 15 residues. Germline V lookup: CDR1 MDHEN, CDR2 SYDVKM. The V end lost 3 bases, the J end lost 2 bases, and 12 bases lay between the germline ends. The CDR3 DNA reads TGTGCCAGCAGTTTGACAGGAGAACCCACAGATACGCAGTATTTT. Translated, it gives CASSLTGEPTDTQYF. Based on the CDR3 plus reference TRBV28 and TRBJ2-3, the full variable domain is DVKVTQSSRYLVKRTGEKVFLECVQDMDHENMFWYRQDPGLGLRLIYFSYDVKMKEKGDIPEGYSVSREKKERFSLILESASTNQTSMYLCASSLTGEPTDTQYFGPGTRLTVL.

J is TRBJ2-3 and V is TRBV15, with D possibly matching TRBD1 (8 bases). Germline CDR1 LNHNV, CDR2 YYDKDF (reference sequence). With 2 bases removed from V and 1 base from J, the gap between germline ends came to 10 bases. The CDR3 length is 15 residues. CDR3 nucleotides: TGTGCCACCAGCAGAACAGGGGGGGGCACAGATACGCAGTATTTT. Its protein is CATSRTGGGTDTQYF.

The V and J genes are TRBV20-1 and TRBJ2-1; the D is unclear. The CDR3 is 10 amino acids. In germline, CDR1 is DFQATT, CDR2 SNEGSKA (reference sequence). V lost 6 bases to trimming and J lost 7 bases, with 7 bases between them. Here the CDR3 reads CSAMANEQFF. CDR3 DNA sequence: TGCAGTGCCATGGCGAATGAGCAGTTCTTC.

The rearrangement uses TRBV9 and TRBJ2-3, with no clear D. This CDR3 spans 12 amino acids. V was shortened by 3 bases and J by 2 bases, with 4 bases between the two germline ends. The germline V gene encodes CDR1 SGDLS and CDR2 YYNGEE. CDR3 protein: CASSGNTDTQYF. Written as DNA, the CDR3 is TGTGCCAGCAGCGGGAACACAGATACGCAGTATTTT. The entire variable domain, with the rest obtained from reference TRBV9 and TRBJ2-3, is as follows: DSGVTQTPKHLITATGQRVTLRCSPRSGDLSVYWYQQSLDQGLQFLIQYYNGEERAKGNILERFSAQQFPDLHSELNLSSLELGDSALYFCASSGNTDTQYFGPGTRLTVL.

This chain links TRBV19 with TRBJ2-7, with D uncertain. CDR1 LNHDA and CDR2 SQIVND come from the germline V gene (reference sequence). The V and J ends lost 7 bases and 4 bases respectively, with 14 bases between them. This CDR3 region has 13 residues. CDR3 nucleotide sequence: TGTGCCAGTACTCCGGAGAACAGATACGAGCAGTACTTC. This sequence encodes CASTPENRYEQYF.

This clone came up once. The chain carries TRBV5-1 and TRBJ2-3, with 10 positions matching TRBD2. The CDR3 extends over 14 amino acids. In germline, CDR1 is SGHRS, CDR2 YFSETQ. V dropped 0 bases and J dropped 5; count of bases not matched to a gene: 0. The CDR3, as DNA: TGCGCCAGCAGCTTGGCTAGCGGGAGAGATACGCAGTATTTT. Protein product: CASSLASGRDTQYF.

The rearrangement links TRBV4-2 to TRBJ2-3, with D possibly matching TRBD1 (6 bases). The CDR3 runs 15 residues. Germline-derived CDR1 and CDR2 are LGHNA and YNFKEQ. The ends were cut back, 1 base at V and 2 bases at J, with 10 bases in the middle. The CDR3 DNA reads as TGTGCCAGCAGCCAAGGTGCAGGGGTCACAGATACGCAGTATTTT. It specifies CASSQGAGVTDTQYF.

The V and J genes are TRBV7-3 and TRBJ2-5; the match to TRBD1 covers 9 bases. V trimming: 5 bases; J trimming: 5 bases; junction bases outside the gene matches: 6. Germline CDR1 and CDR2: SGHTA and FQGTGA. This CDR3 region has 14 residues. CDR3 sequence: CASSPGQGRETQYF. CDR3 DNA: TGTGCCAGCAGCCCCGGACAGGGGCGGGAGACCCAGTACTTC.

The gene calls are TRBV18 and TRBJ1-5; 7 nucleotides line up with TRBD1. V lost 1 base, J lost 3 bases, and 3 bases stayed unmatched. CDR1 and CDR2 from the germline V gene are KGHSH and LQKENI. The CDR3 is 15 amino acids. The CDR3 DNA is TGTGCCAGCTCACCACAGGGGGCGGACAATCAGCCCCAGCATTTT. This translates into CASSPQGADNQPQHF.

The chain couples TRBV14 to TRBJ2-1; TRBD2 agrees at 9 bases. Unmatched junction bases numbered 8, after V lost 4 bases and J lost 4 bases. Looked up from germline, CDR1 is SGHDN and CDR2 is FVKESK. This CDR3 has 16 residues. As DNA, the CDR3 is TGTGCCAGCAGCCCCCAGGGGGGACTAGCATACAATGAGCAGTTCTTC. It specifies CASSPQGGLAYNEQFF.